This T cell receptor beta chain was captured by sequencing in a study of T-cell reconstitution after alpha-beta-depleted transplantation in children (TCRdb year 2016). For the wider study: T-cell immune reconstitution after TCRalphabeta/CD19-depleted allogeneic hematopoietic cell transplantation in children was quantitatively tracked in the study by means of TCR repertoire profiling.

This specimen's treatment or condition label, interpreted: allogeneic hematopoietic cell transplantation with graft depleted of TCRalphabeta T cells and CD19 B cells. The children who served as transplant recipients had been given grafts of TCRalphabeta/CD19-depleted allogeneic hematopoietic cells. Library preparation used PCR. Data came from an Illumina HiSeq 2500. TCR library preparation used molecular barcoding, with unique molecular identifiers applied to normalize quantification of the TCRbeta repertoire. TCRdb ran its own pipeline on the public reads, namely fastp trimming at Q25 and MiXCR clone calling, and kept in-frame beta chains. CDR3 protein sequences are deduplicated, and each keeps its most common genes and DNA. The sample data list 400,000 to 550,000 distinct CDR3 sequences, and over 9.5% of these were observed just once. The biggest ten clones account for around 2% of the sample. Findings and caveats that apply to the study as a whole: Hyperexpanded clone frequencies declined over subsequent months; after one year, T-cell counts and TCRbeta diversity were mostly attributed to newly produced T cells. The apparently early alphabetaT-cell count recovery about two months after transplant was reportedly dependent on only several hundred rapidly expanded clones derived from non-depleted graft cells. In some patients, the high TCRbeta diversity seen at day 60 was put down to recipient T cells and intrathymic progenitors that had survived conditioning.

As to this clonotype: The antigen it binds to is not known. It has no much larger one-base neighbor in the sample; base qualities were not kept.

In the germline V gene (reference sequence), CDR1 corresponds to DFQATT and CDR2 to SNEGSKA. The trim is 4 bases for V and 5 bases for J, with a gap of 19 bases between the germline ends. Counted from cysteine to phenylalanine, this CDR3 has 15 amino acids. Only the CDR3 region is kept as DNA, spanning 45 bases read in frame from base 1. The rearranged segments are TRBV20-1 and TRBJ2-3; a confident D gene designation cannot be given. The source of this sequence is a child aged 2-15 years with inherited bone marrow failure, due to receive a stem cell transplant. Specimen: PBMCs, collected before TCRalphabeta/CD19-depleted stem cell transplant. The nucleotides are TGCAGTGCTACTTTTTACTCTACTATTGAAGATACGCAGTATTTT. Its translation reads: CSATFYSTIEDTQYF.